The sequence of this TCR beta chain was determined in a study of blood T cell repertoires in COVID-19. Germline CDR1 SEHNR, CDR2 FQNEAQ (reference sequence). V was trimmed by 2 bases and J by 1 base, leaving 12 bases between them. This CDR3 contains 15 residues. TCRdb's table, derived via immunoSEQ multiplex PCR, lists solely in-frame clones and lacks some. The data hold some 150,000 clones, with about four fifths observed a single time. This clone was observed a handful of times. Sequenced: peripheral blood. The gene calls are TRBV7-9 and TRBJ2-7; a weak D match, TRBD1 (5 bases). The clonotype comes from a woman older than 75 with acute or convalescent COVID-19. The CDR3 DNA reads as TGTGCCAGCAGCTTAACAGGAGATCTGTCCTACGAGCAGTACTTC. Translation: CASSLTGDLSYEQYF.